Presented here are 7 T cell receptor beta chains from one specimen sequenced in a study of T-cell memory formation after mild COVID-19. TCRdb ran MiXCR on the 5' RACE reads and lists one entry per CDR3 protein. The table shows 200,000 to 250,000 distinct CDR3 sequences, with around 8.8% occurring only once. Sequenced: PBMCs or a T cell subset sorted from them (not recorded which). Receptors were obtained from a man aged 18 to 30 who had mild COVID-19 (a few samples of this study predate the infection). Cell type and time point are not known.

The chain couples TRBV7-7 to TRBJ2-1; TRBD2 matches 7 bases. This CDR3 has 14 amino acids. The germline gives CDR1 SSHAT, CDR2 FNYEAQ (reference sequence). J gave up 7 bases and V 5 bases, and 8 bases lay outside the gene matches. CDR3 nucleotide sequence: TGTGCCAGCAGCCGGGCGGGCGGGGGTAATGAGCAGTTCTTC. It codes for CASSRAGGGNEQFF.

Only a few counts were recorded for this clonotype. The chain has TRBV5-4 and TRBJ2-1, with D perhaps matching TRBD1 (6 bases). The V end lost 5 bases, the J end lost 0 bases, and 18 bases lay between the germline ends. Per germline, CDR1 SGHNT and CDR2 YYREEE (reference sequence). This CDR3 has 17 residues. The CDR3 loop reads CASRQTTGTSSYNEQFF. The CDR3 nucleotides read TGTGCCAGCAGACAAACCACAGGGACCAGCTCCTACAATGAGCAGTTCTTC.

This clonotype was seen ten or more times. The junction does not match germline at one end; this may be a read error. V usage is TRBV5-4 and J usage is TRBJ2-5, with 9 bases identical to TRBD1. The CDR3 has 14 residues. Germline CDR1 is SGHNT and CDR2 is YYREEE (reference sequence). DNA of the CDR3: TGTGCCAGTAGCTTACAGGGGGCCGCGGAGACCCAGTACTTC. Translating it yields CASSLQGAAETQYF.

This clonotype appeared a few times. In DNA, the CDR3 is TGCGCCAGCAGCTCCCGGATCGGGGGATCATCAGATACGCAGTATTTT. Translated: CASSSRIGGSSDTQYF. The chain carries TRBV5-1 and TRBJ2-3; D might be TRBD2 (6 bases). Germline CDR1 SGHRS, CDR2 YFSETQ. V was pared by 3 bases and J by 4 bases, with 18 bases between. This CDR3 spans 16 amino acids.

This clonotype was seen many times. The V call is TRBV4-3, the J call TRBJ1-6, with 7 bases aligning to TRBD1. CDR1 and CDR2 (germline): LGHNA, YSLEER. The CDR3 has 14 amino acids. V lost 3 bases and J lost 6; bases outside the gene matches: 2. DNA for the CDR3: TGCGCCAGCAGCCAGGCAGGGGGTAATTCACCCCTCCACTTT. It is translated as CASSQAGGNSPLHF.

This clonotype was detected a few times. The chain couples TRBV5-1 to TRBJ1-1; 8 bases map to TRBD1. The CDR3 loop spans 15 amino acids. Trimming took 0 bases from V and 2 from J; bases not matched to a gene: 3. Germline V gives CDR1 SGHRS, CDR2 YFSETQ. The CDR3 sequence is CASSLGGQVNTEAFF. The CDR3 region has the DNA TGCGCCAGCAGCTTGGGGGGACAGGTAAACACTGAAGCTTTCTTT.

This chain uses TRBV6-5 with TRBJ2-7; D might be TRBD1 (6 bases). Germline CDR1 is MNHEY and CDR2 is SVGAGI. Trimming removed 0 bases from V and 2 bases from J, with 11 bases in between. The CDR3 has 15 residues. DNA for the CDR3: TGTGCCAGCAGTTACTCCGCAGGGGCCACCTACGAGCAGTACGTC. It is translated as CASSYSAGATYEQYV.